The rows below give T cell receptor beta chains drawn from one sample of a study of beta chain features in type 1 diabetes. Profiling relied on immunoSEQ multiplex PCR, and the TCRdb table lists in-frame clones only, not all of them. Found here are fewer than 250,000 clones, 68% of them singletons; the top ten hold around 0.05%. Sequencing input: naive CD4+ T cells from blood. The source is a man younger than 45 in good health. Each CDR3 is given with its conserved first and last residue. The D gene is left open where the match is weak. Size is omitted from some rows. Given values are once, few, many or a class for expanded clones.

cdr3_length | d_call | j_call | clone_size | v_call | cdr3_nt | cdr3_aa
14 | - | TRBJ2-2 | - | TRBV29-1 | TGCAGCGTTGACGGATCTACGAACACCGGGGAGCTGTTTTTT | CSVDGSTNTGELFF
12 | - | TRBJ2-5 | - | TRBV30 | TGTGCCTGGAGGGGAGGGGGAGAGACCCAGTACTTC | CAWRGGGETQYF
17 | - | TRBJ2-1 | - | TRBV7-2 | TGTGCCAGCAGCCCAGTGGGTAGCCGGAGCTCCTACAATGAGCAGTTCTTC | CASSPVGSRSSYNEQFF
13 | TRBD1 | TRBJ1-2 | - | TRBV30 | TGTGCCTGTACGGACAGGGCCTACTATGGCTACACCTTC | CACTDRAYYGYTF
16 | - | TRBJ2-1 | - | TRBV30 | TGTGCCAGGACGCGTCGGGGGCCCGATTCTTACAATGAGCAGTTCTTC | CARTRRGPDSYNEQFF
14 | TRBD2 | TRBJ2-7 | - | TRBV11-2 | TGTGCCAGCAGCCCTCGACTAGCGGCCTACGAGCAGTACTTC | CASSPRLAAYEQYF
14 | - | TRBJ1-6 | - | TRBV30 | TGTGCCTCCCAAACTGGCGCGGGGCATTCACCCCTCCACTTT | CASQTGAGHSPLHF
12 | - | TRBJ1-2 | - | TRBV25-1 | TGTGCCAGCAGTGAAATAGGATATGGCTACACCTTC | CASSEIGYGYTF
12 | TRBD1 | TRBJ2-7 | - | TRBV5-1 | TGCGCCAGCAGCGCGACAGGGAACGAGCAGTACTTC | CASSATGNEQYF
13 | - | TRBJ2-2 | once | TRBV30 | TGTGCCTGGAGTGTACGGAACACCGGGGAGCTGTTTTTT | CAWSVRNTGELFF
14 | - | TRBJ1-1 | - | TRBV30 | TGTGCCTGGAGATCGGACATTATGAACACTGAAGCTTTCTTT | CAWRSDIMNTEAFF
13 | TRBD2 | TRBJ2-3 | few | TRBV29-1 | TGCAGCGTCTCCGGGACTAACACAGATACGCAGTATTTT | CSVSGTNTDTQYF
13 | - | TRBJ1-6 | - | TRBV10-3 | TGTGCCACCGGGACCGAACAAGGATCACCCCTCCACTTT | CATGTEQGSPLHF
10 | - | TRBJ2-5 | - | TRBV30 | TGTGCCTGGGAACAAGAGACCCAGTACTTC | CAWEQETQYF
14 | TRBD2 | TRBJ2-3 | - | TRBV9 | TGTGCCAGCAGCCCCCGGGGGGGAAGAGATACGCAGTATTTT | CASSPRGGRDTQYF
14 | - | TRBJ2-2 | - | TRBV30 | TGTGCCTGGGTCCGGACAGCGAACACCGGGGAGCTGTTTTTT | CAWVRTANTGELFF
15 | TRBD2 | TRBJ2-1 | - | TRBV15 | TGTGCCACCAGCAGAGATAGCGGGGTAGCCAATGAGCAGTTCTTC | CATSRDSGVANEQFF
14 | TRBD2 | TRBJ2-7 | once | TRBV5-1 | TGCGCCAGCCGCCCCTGGACTAGCGGAGGCGAGCAGTACTTC | CASRPWTSGGEQYF
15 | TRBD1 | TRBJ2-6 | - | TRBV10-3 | TGTGCCATCAGAAGACAGGGATCCGGGGCCAACGTCCTGACTTTC | CAIRRQGSGANVLTF
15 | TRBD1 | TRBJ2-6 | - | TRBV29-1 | TGCAGCACGGACAGGGGGGGGTCTGGGGCCAACGTCCTGACTTTC | CSTDRGGSGANVLTF
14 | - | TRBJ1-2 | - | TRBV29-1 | TGCAGCGTTGAACCTAGGCAGGGATCGGTCGGCTACACCTTC | CSVEPRQGSVGYTF
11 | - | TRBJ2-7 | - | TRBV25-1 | TGTGCCAGCAGTAGGTCCTACGAGCAGTACTTC | CASSRSYEQYF
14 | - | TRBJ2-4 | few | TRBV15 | TGTGCCACCAGCCCGACAATAGCCAAAAACATTCAGTACTTC | CATSPTIAKNIQYF
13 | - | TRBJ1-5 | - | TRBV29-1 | TGCAGCGCCGGGGACTCCCAAAATCAGCCCCAGCATTTT | CSAGDSQNQPQHF
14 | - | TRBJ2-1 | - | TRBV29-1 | TGCAGCGTTTCGCCGGGTGGAGTCTACAATGAGCAGTTCTTC | CSVSPGGVYNEQFF
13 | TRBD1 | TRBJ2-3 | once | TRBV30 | TGTGCCTGGAGCTTTACAGGGGCAGATACGCAGTATTTT | CAWSFTGADTQYF
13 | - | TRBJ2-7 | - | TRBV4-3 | TGCGCCAGCAGCCAAGATAGCTATACCGAGCAGTACTTC | CASSQDSYTEQYF
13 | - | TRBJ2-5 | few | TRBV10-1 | TGCGCCAGCAGTGAGAACAGGAAAGAGACCCAGTACTTC | CASSENRKETQYF
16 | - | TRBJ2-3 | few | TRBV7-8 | TGTGCCAGCAGCTTAAGGTGGACAGCCAGCACAGATACGCAGTATTTT | CASSLRWTASTDTQYF
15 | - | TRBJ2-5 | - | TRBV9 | TGTGCCAGCAGCGTAGTAGCGGATAGCTACGAGGACCAGTACTTC | CASSVVADSYEDQYF
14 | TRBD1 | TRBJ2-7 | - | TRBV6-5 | TGTGCCAGCAGGACAGGGTTTTCGGCCTACGAGCAGTACTTC | CASRTGFSAYEQYF
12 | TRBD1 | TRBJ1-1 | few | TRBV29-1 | TGCAGCGTTGAAAGACAGGGCCCTGAAGCTTTCTTT | CSVERQGPEAFF
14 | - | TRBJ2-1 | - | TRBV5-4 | TGTGCCAGCAGCTTCAGACGGGAGAGCAATGAGCAGTTCTTC | CASSFRRESNEQFF
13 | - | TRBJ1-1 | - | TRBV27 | TGTGCCAGCAGTCCGAACTTGAACACTGAAGCTTTCTTT | CASSPNLNTEAFF
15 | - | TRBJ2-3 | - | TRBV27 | TGTGCCAGCAGTTCCAGGGGGGGTGCCTTGAATACGCAGTATTTT | CASSSRGGALNTQYF
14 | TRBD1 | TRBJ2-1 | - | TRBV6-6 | TGTGCCAGCAGTTATGGGACAGGGATCAATGAGCAGTTCTTC | CASSYGTGINEQFF
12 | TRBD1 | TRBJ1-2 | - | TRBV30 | TGTGCCTGGGGGGACAGGAGTGATGGCTACACCTTC | CAWGDRSDGYTF
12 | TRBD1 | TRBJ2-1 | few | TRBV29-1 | TGCAGCGGAGGACAGGTACGGAATGAGCAGTTCTTC | CSGGQVRNEQFF
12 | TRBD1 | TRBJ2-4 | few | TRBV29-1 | TGCAGCGGATGGGACAGGGGAGATATTCAGTACTTC | CSGWDRGDIQYF
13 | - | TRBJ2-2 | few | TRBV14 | TGTGCCAGCAGTCGGGGGAACACCGGGGAGCTGTTTTTT | CASSRGNTGELFF
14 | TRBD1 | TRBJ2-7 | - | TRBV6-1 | TGTGCCAGCAGTGAGGGGACAGGGCGAGTCGAGCAGTACTTC | CASSEGTGRVEQYF
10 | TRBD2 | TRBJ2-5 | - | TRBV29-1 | TGCAGCGTGGGGGGGGAGGCCCAGTACTTC | CSVGGEAQYF
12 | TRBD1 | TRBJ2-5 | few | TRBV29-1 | TGCAGCTTTGACAGGGGGTTAGAGACCCAGTACTTC | CSFDRGLETQYF
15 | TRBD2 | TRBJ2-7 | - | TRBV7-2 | TGTGCCAGCAGCTTTGGACTAGCGGGAACCTACGAGCAGTACTTC | CASSFGLAGTYEQYF
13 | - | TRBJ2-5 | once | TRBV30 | TGTGCCTGGAGTGTACGACGGGGGGAGACCCAGTACTTC | CAWSVRRGETQYF
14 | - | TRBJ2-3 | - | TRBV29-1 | TGCAGCGTTGAAAGCCCTCTCCCCACAGATACGCAGTATTTT | CSVESPLPTDTQYF
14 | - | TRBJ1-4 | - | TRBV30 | TGTGCCTGGAGGATACCGGGAATTAATGAAAAACTGTTTTTT | CAWRIPGINEKLFF
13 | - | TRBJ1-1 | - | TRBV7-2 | TGTGCCAGCAGCTTCAGTGGGGAAACTGAAGCTTTCTTT | CASSFSGETEAFF
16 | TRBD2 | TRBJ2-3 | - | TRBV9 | TGTGCCAGCAGCTCGACTAGCGGGAGGGCCGCAGATACGCAGTATTTT | CASSSTSGRAADTQYF
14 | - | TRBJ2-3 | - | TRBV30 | TGTGCTCTATCGCAGTCGGGGTTAACAGATACGCAGTATTTT | CALSQSGLTDTQYF
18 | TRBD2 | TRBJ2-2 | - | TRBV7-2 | TGTGCCAGCAGGGGCGGGACTAGCGGACCCCGTTACACCGGGGAGCTGTTTTTT | CASRGGTSGPRYTGELFF
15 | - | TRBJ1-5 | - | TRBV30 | TGTGCCTGGAGTACAGGAGATTATAGCAATCAGCCCCAGCATTTT | CAWSTGDYSNQPQHF
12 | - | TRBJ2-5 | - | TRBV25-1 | TGTGCCGGGGTGGGGCGTCAAGAGACCCAGTACTTC | CAGVGRQETQYF
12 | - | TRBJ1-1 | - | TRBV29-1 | TGCAGCGTTTCCCTAGGGGGTCCTGAAGCTTTCTTT | CSVSLGGPEAFF
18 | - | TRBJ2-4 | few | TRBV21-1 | TGTGCCAGCAGCAAAGGTTCGGGCAGGGGGCTGGCCAAAAACATTCAGTACTTC | CASSKGSGRGLAKNIQYF
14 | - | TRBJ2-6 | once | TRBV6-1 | TGTGCCAGTGGGCCCTACTCTGGGGCCAACGTCCTGACTTTC | CASGPYSGANVLTF
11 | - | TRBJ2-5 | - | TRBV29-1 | TGCAGCGTTCTCGGTTGGGAGACCCAGTACTTC | CSVLGWETQYF
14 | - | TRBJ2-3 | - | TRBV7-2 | TGTGCCAGCCGCTGGAGGGGGCCCACAGATACGCAGTATTTT | CASRWRGPTDTQYF
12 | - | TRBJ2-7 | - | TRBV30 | TGTGCCTGGAGTGTAAGGGTCGCCGAGCAGTACTTC | CAWSVRVAEQYF
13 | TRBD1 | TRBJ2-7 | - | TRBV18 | TGTGCCAGCTCACCGGGACAGGGGATGGAGCAGTACTTC | CASSPGQGMEQYF